The T cell receptor (beta chain) described here comes from a study of liver allograft versus peripheral blood T cells. The overall study: Repertoires of T cell receptors in transplanted livers were compared with recipients' peripheral blood repertoires.

Each CDR3 protein is one row after TCRdb ran MiXCR on the reads. The sample lists around 15,000 distinct CDR3 sequences; around 21% were seen once. Study results and caveats: Reports indicated that T cell receptor repertoires inside liver allografts differed from those in peripheral blood.

Within the sample, this clonotype is medium-sized. The antigen remains unidentified. This receptor was taken from a human patient who had a liver transplant. The graft donor may be the source of some T cells.

CDR3 sequence reads: CASSETGGLWDTEAFF. The CDR3 nucleotides are TGTGCCAGCAGTGAAACCGGGGGGCTATGGGACACTGAAGCTTTCTTT. The V gene is TRBV6-1, the J gene TRBJ1-1, with D perhaps matching TRBD1 (6 bases). CDR3 length: 16 amino acids. From germline, CDR1 is MNHNS and CDR2 SASEGT. V lost 2 bases to trimming and J lost 3 bases, with 16 bases between them.